Presented here are 13 T cell receptor beta chains from one specimen sequenced in a study of blood T cell repertoires in COVID-19. The table came from immunoSEQ multiplex PCR; TCRdb's copy has only in-frame clones and leaves some out. Of 120,000 to 150,000 clones in the sample, about 90% were seen once. The material sequenced was peripheral blood. The receptors stem from a human donor in a cohort sampled during active COVID-19.

The rearrangement uses TRBV4-3 and TRBJ1-2, with 7 nucleotides matching TRBD1. Germline loops: CDR1 LGHNA, CDR2 YSLEER. Germline trimming cut 0 bases from V and 4 bases from J; bases unmatched to any gene: 14. CDR3 length: 18 amino acids. CDR3 amino acids: CASSQEVLGRQGIYGYTF. As DNA, the CDR3 is TGCGCCAGCAGCCAAGAAGTCCTGGGCCGACAGGGAATCTATGGCTACACCTTC.

This chain uses TRBV4-3 with TRBJ1-6, with 9 bases fitting TRBD1. Germline V gene data show CDR1 as LGHNA and CDR2 as YSLEER. This CDR3 has 17 amino acids. V lost 0 bases and J lost 7; bases outside the gene matches: 7. CDR3 sequence (DNA): TGCGCCAGCAGCCAAGATCTATCACAGGGGGCGAATTCACCCCTCCACTTT. Its protein product is CASSQDLSQGANSPLHF.

V and J are TRBV19 and TRBJ1-4; the D gene is possibly TRBD1 (6 bases). This CDR3 contains 13 residues. With 4 bases removed from V and 6 bases from J, the gap between germline ends came to 9 bases. Germline V gives CDR1 LNHDA, CDR2 SQIVND (reference sequence). The chain's CDR3 is CASSNRADEKLFF. DNA of the CDR3: TGTGCCAGTAGTAACAGGGCGGATGAAAAACTGTTTTTT.

The chain recombines TRBV30 with TRBJ1-6; TRBD1 matches 8 bases. The ends lost 3 bases at V and 6 bases at J; junction bases unmatched: 13. The CDR3 sequence is 17 residues long. Germline values: CDR1 GTSNPN, CDR2 SVGIG (reference sequence). CDR3 sequence: CAWSGTGTDRVNSPLHF. Here the CDR3 DNA reads TGTGCCTGGAGCGGGACAGGAACGGATCGGGTTAATTCACCCCTCCACTTT.

V is TRBV4-3 and J is TRBJ2-2; the match to TRBD2 covers 10 bases. Germline trimming cut 0 bases from V and 4 bases from J; bases unmatched to any gene: 5. This CDR3 has 17 residues. CDR1 LGHNA and CDR2 YSLEER come from the germline V gene. Here the CDR3 reads CASSQDSRLAGTGELFF. The DNA of the CDR3 is TGCGCCAGCAGCCAAGATAGCCGACTAGCGGGCACCGGGGAGCTGTTTTTT.

This clone was counted between two and nine times. This rearrangement joins TRBV6-5 to TRBJ2-7; D unresolved. Germline V gives CDR1 MNHEY, CDR2 SVGAGI. The CDR3 is 14 amino acids. Trimming shortened V by 2 bases and J by 2 bases, and 10 bases separated the two germline ends. CDR3 DNA: TGTGCCAGCAGTTACGCCCAGCGACCCTACGAGCAGTACTTC. Its translation: CASSYAQRPYEQYF.

The V gene is TRBV30, the J gene TRBJ2-3; 7 bases are a match to TRBD2. The germline gives CDR1 GTSNPN, CDR2 SVGIG (reference sequence). V was pared by 0 bases and J by 2 bases, with 8 bases of the junction left unmatched. The CDR3 covers 16 residues. The CDR3 loop reads CAWSVRSGDSTDTQYF. CDR3 sequence (DNA): TGTGCCTGGAGTGTAAGAAGCGGGGACTCCACAGATACGCAGTATTTT.

This chain uses TRBV7-8 with TRBJ2-3; a weak D match, TRBD2 (6 bases). Looked up from germline, CDR1 is SGHVS and CDR2 is FQNEAQ. V lost 1 base and J 1 base, leaving 12 bases between the germline ends. The CDR3 loop spans 16 amino acids. CDR3 DNA sequence: TGTGCCAGCAGCTTAGGTGGTGCTAGCGGCACAGATACGCAGTATTTT. It codes for CASSLGGASGTDTQYF. The full variable domain, rest sourced from reference TRBV7-8 and TRBJ2-3, is GAGVSQSPRYKVAKRGQDVALRCDPISGHVSLFWYQQALGQGPEFLTYFQNEAQLDKSGLPSDRFFAERPEGSVSTLKIQRTQQEDSAVYLCASSLGGASGTDTQYFGPGTRLTVL.

The rearrangement uses TRBV30 and TRBJ1-1; D is undetermined. Trimming removed 3 bases from V and 9 bases from J, with 11 bases in between. CDR1 is GTSNPN, CDR2 SVGIG, per germline (reference sequence). This CDR3 is built from 11 residues. This chain's CDR3 is CAWSRRYQAFF. DNA for the CDR3: TGTGCCTGGAGCCGCCGGTATCAAGCTTTCTTT. Combining the CDR3 with reference TRBV30 and TRBJ1-1 gives the whole variable domain SQTIHQWPATLVQPVGSPLSLECTVEGTSNPNLYWYRQAAGRGLQLLFYSVGIGQISSEVPQNLSASRPQDRQFILSSKKLLLSDSGFYLCAWSRRYQAFFGQGTRLTVV.

This chain connects TRBV28 to TRBJ2-7; 7 nucleotides match TRBD1. The V gene end was trimmed by 5 bases and the J gene end by 0 bases; junction bases not matched to a gene: 13. In germline, CDR1 is MDHEN, CDR2 SYDVKM. This CDR3 contains 17 residues. DNA of the CDR3: TGTGCCAGCAGTCCCCTGCGGCGGACAGGCCTCTCCTACGAGCAGTACTTC. Its translation is CASSPLRRTGLSYEQYF.

This rearrangement joins TRBV5-1 to TRBJ2-3; 13 bases are a match to TRBD2. The trim removed 4 bases at V and 3 bases at J, leaving 8 bases unmatched. The CDR3 loop spans 17 amino acids. Germline CDR1 SGHRS, CDR2 YFSETQ. The CDR3 region is CASSQLGTSGITDTQYF. The CDR3 DNA sequence: TGCGCCAGCAGCCAGCTCGGGACTAGCGGGATAACAGATACGCAGTATTTT.

The sample holds a few counts of this clone. This sequence joins TRBV7-2 and TRBJ1-1, with 7 nucleotides matching TRBD1. Germline CDR1 is SGHTA and CDR2 is FQGNSA. This CDR3 is built from 15 residues. V dropped 5 bases and J dropped 5; count of bases not matched to a gene: 11. The chain's CDR3 is CASSPPDRILTEAFF. DNA for the CDR3: TGTGCCAGCAGCCCTCCGGACAGGATATTGACTGAAGCTTTCTTT.

This sequence joins TRBV10-3 and TRBJ2-3; possibly TRBD1 for D (5 bases). The germline gives CDR1 ENHRY, CDR2 SYGVKD. The CDR3 covers 19 residues. V lost 4 bases and J lost 3, with 26 bases in between. In DNA form, the CDR3 reads TGTGCCATCAGTGGTGGTGACGCAGGGTTGGAAAGGACAACAGATACGCAGTATTTT. Its translation is CAISGGDAGLERTTDTQYF.